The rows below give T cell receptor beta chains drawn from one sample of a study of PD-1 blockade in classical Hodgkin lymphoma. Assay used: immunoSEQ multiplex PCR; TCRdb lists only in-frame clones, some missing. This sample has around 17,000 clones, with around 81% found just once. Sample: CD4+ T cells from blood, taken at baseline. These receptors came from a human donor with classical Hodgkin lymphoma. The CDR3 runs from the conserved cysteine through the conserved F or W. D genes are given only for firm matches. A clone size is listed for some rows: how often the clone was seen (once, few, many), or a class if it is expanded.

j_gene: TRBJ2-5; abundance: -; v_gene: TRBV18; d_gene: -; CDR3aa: CASSPVHIQETQYF; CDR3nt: TGTGCCAGCTCTCCCGTACACATTCAAGAGACCCAGTACTTC
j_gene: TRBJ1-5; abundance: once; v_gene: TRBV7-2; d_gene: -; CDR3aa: CASSLSLQPQHF; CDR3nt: TGTGCCAGCAGCTTAAGTCTGCAGCCCCAGCATTTT
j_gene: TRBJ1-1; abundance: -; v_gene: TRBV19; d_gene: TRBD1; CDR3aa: CASSFTGDTEAFF; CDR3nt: TGTGCCAGTAGTTTCACAGGGGATACTGAAGCTTTCTTT
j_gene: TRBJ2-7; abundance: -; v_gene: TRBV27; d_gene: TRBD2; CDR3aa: CASSPSGGLHEQYF; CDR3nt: TGTGCCAGCAGCCCAAGCGGGGGGCTACACGAGCAGTACTTC
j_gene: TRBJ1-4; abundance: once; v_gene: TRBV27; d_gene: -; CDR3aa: CASGKRGPTNEKLFF; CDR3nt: TGTGCCAGCGGTAAACGGGGGCCAACTAATGAAAAACTGTTTTTT
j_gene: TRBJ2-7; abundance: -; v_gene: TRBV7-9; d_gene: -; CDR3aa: CASAARGGKGYEQYF; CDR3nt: TGTGCCAGCGCCGCCCGGGGAGGAAAGGGCTACGAGCAGTACTTC
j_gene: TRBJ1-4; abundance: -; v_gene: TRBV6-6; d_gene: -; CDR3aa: CASTLGLANEKLFF; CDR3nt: TGTGCCAGCACCCTGGGGTTGGCTAATGAAAAACTGTTTTTT
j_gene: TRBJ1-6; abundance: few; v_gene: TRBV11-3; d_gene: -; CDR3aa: CASSYTQGSPLHF; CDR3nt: TGTGCCAGCAGCTATACCCAGGGTTCACCCCTCCACTTT
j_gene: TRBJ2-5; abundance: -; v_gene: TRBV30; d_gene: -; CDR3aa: CAWNRRSQGSQYF; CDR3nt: TGTGCCTGGAACCGGAGATCCCAGGGGTCCCAGTACTTC
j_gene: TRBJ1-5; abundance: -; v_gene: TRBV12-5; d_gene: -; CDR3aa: CASGLVLGTDPYSNQPQHF; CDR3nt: TGTGCTAGTGGTTTGGTACTCGGGACCGACCCTTATAGCAATCAGCCCCAGCATTTT
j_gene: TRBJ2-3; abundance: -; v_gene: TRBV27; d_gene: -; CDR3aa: CASSARTGTTDTQYF; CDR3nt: TGTGCCAGCAGTGCACGGACCGGTACCACAGATACGCAGTATTTT
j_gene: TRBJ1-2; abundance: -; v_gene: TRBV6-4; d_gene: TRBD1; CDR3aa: CASSLLPGQGNYGYTF; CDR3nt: TGTGCCAGCAGTCTCTTGCCGGGACAGGGAAACTATGGCTACACCTTC